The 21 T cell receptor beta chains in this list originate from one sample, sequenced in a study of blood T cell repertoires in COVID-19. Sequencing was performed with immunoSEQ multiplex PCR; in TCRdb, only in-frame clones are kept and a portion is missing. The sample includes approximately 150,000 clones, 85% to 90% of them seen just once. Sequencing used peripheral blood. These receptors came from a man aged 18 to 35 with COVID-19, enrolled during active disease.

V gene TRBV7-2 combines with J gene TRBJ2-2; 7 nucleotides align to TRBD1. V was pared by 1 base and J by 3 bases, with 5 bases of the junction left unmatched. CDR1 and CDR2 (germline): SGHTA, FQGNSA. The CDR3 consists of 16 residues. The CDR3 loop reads CASSLGLQGYTGELFF. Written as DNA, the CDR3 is TGTGCCAGCAGCTTAGGTTTACAGGGGTACACCGGGGAGCTGTTTTTT.

CDR3 amino acids: CASSLKLAGGYNEQFF. The CDR3 nucleotides are TGTGCCAGCAGCTTAAAATTAGCGGGAGGCTACAATGAGCAGTTCTTC. The rearrangement uses TRBV5-6 and TRBJ2-1, with 10 bases identical to TRBD2. V was pared by 2 bases and J by 3 bases, with 5 bases of the junction left unmatched. The CDR3 spans 16 residues. CDR1 and CDR2 from the germline V gene are SGHDT and YYEEEE.

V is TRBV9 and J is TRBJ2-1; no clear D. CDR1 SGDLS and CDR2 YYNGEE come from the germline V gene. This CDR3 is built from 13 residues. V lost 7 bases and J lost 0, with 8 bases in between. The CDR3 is CASGTSSYNEQFF. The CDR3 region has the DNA TGTGCCAGCGGCACCAGCTCCTACAATGAGCAGTTCTTC. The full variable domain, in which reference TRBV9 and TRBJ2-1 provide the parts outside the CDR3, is DSGVTQTPKHLITATGQRVTLRCSPRSGDLSVYWYQQSLDQGLQFLIQYYNGEERAKGNILERFSAQQFPDLHSELNLSSLELGDSALYFCASGTSSYNEQFFGPGTRLTVL.

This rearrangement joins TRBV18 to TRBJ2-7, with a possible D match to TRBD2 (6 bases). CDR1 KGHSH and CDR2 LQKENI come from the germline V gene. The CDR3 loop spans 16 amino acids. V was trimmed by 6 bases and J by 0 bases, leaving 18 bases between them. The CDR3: CASSPGDAGSSYEQYF. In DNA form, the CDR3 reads TGTGCCAGCTCGCCCGGGGACGCCGGGAGCTCCTACGAGCAGTACTTC.

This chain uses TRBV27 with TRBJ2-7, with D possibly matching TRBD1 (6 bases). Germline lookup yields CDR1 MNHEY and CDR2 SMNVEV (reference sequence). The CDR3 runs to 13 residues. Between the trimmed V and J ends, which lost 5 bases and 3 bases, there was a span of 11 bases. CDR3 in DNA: TGTGCCAGCAGTCTAGGACAGTTCTACGAGCAGTACTTC. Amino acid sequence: CASSLGQFYEQYF.

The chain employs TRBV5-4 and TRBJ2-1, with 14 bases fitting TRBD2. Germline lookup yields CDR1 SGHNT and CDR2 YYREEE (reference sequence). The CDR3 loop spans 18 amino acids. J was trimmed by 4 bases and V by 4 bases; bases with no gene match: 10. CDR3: CASSPGLAGARSYNEQFF. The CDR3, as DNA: TGTGCCAGCAGCCCGGGACTAGCGGGAGCAAGGAGTTACAATGAGCAGTTCTTC.

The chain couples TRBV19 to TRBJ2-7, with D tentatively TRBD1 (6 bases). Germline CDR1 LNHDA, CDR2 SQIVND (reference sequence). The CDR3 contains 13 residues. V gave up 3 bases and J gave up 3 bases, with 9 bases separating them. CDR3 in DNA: TGTGCCAGTAGTATTGGCAGGGGCTACGAGCAGTACTTC. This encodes CASSIGRGYEQYF.

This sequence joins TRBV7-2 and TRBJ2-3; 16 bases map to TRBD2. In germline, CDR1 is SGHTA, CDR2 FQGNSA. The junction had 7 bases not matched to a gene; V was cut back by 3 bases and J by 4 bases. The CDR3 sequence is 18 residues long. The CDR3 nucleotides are TGTGCCAGCAGCTTCAGGGGACTAGCGGGAGGGAAGGCAGATACGCAGTATTTT. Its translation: CASSFRGLAGGKADTQYF.

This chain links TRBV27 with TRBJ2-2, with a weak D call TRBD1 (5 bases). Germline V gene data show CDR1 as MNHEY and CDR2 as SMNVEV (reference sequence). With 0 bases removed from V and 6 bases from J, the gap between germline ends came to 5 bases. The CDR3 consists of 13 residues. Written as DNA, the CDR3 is TGTGCCAGCAGTTTATCGGGGCCCGGGGAGCTGTTTTTT. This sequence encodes CASSLSGPGELFF.

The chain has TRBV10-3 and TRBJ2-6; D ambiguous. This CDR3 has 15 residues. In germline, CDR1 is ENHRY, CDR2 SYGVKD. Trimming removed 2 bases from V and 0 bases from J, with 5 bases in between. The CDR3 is CAISERSSGANVLTF. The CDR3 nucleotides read TGTGCCATCAGTGAGCGGAGCTCTGGGGCCAACGTCCTGACTTTC.

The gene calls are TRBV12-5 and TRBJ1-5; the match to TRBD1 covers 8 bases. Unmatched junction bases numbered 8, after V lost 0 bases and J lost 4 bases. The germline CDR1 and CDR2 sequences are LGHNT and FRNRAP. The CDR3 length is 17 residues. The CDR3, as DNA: TGTGCTAGTGGTTTGGTAAAGGGGACAGGAGGAAATCAGCCCCAGCATTTT. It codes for CASGLVKGTGGNQPQHF.

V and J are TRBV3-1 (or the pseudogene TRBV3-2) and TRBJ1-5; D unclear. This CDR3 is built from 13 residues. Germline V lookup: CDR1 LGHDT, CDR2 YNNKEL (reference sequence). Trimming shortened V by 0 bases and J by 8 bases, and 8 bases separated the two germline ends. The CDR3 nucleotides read TGTGCCAGCAGCCAAGAGGGAGCGAAGCCCCAGCATTTT. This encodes CASSQEGAKPQHF.

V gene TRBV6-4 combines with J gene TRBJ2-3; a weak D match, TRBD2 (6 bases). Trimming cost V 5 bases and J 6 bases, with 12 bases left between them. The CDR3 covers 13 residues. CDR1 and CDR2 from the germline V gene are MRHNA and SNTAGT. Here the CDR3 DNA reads TGTGCCAGCAGTCCGGGAGCCGAGGATACGCAGTATTTT. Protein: CASSPGAEDTQYF.

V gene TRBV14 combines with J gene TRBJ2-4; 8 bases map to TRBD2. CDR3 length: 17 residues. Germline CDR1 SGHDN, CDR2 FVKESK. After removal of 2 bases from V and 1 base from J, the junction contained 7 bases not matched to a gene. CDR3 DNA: TGTGCCAGCAGCCAACTAGCGGGTAGTGGGGCCAAAAACATTCAGTACTTC. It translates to CASSQLAGSGAKNIQYF.

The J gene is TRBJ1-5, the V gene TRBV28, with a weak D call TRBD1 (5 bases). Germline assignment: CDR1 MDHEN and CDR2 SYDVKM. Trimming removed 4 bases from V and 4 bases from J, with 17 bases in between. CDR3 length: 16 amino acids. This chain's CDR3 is CASSYPDGGGNQPQHF. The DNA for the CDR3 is TGTGCCAGCAGTTATCCGGACGGGGGAGGTAATCAGCCCCAGCATTTT.

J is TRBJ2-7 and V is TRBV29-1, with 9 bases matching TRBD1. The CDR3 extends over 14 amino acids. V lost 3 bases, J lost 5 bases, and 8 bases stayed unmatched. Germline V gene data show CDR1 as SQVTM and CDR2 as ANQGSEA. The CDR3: CSVELGQGTNEQYF. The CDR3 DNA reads TGCAGCGTTGAGTTGGGACAGGGTACAAACGAGCAGTACTTC.

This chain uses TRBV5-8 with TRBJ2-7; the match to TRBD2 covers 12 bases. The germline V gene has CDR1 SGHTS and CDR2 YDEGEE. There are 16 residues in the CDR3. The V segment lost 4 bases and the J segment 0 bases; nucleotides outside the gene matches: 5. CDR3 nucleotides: TGTGCCAGCAGCCGATTACTAGCGGGAGGCTCCTACGAGCAGTACTTC. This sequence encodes CASSRLLAGGSYEQYF.

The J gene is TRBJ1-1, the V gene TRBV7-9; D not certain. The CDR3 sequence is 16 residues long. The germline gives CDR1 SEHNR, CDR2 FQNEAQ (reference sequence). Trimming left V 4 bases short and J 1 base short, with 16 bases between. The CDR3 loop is CASSSPRLVGNTEAFF. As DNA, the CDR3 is TGTGCCAGCAGCTCCCCGCGGCTGGTTGGGAACACTGAAGCTTTCTTT.

Here the CDR3 reads CASSFSKSVHTQYF. The CDR3 nucleotides read TGTGCCAGCAGCTTTTCGAAGAGCGTGCATACGCAGTATTTT. The V gene is TRBV7-9, the J gene TRBJ2-3; unclear D gene. V was pared by 3 bases and J by 7 bases, with 14 bases between. Germline loops: CDR1 SEHNR, CDR2 FQNEAQ (reference sequence). CDR3 length equals 14 residues.

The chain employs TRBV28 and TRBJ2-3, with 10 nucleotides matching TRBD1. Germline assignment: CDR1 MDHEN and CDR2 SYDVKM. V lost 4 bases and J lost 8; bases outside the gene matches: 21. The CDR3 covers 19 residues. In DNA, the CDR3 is TGTGCCAGCAGTTACCCGGGACAGGGGCCGCCCCCTCGCCCGACTACGCAGTATTTT. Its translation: CASSYPGQGPPPRPTTQYF.

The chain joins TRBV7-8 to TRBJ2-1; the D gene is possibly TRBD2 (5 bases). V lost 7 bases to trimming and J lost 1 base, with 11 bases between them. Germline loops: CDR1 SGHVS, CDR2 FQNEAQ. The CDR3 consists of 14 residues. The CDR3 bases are TGTGCCAGCACCGGTCGGAGGTCCTACAATGAGCAGTTCTTC. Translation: CASTGRRSYNEQFF.